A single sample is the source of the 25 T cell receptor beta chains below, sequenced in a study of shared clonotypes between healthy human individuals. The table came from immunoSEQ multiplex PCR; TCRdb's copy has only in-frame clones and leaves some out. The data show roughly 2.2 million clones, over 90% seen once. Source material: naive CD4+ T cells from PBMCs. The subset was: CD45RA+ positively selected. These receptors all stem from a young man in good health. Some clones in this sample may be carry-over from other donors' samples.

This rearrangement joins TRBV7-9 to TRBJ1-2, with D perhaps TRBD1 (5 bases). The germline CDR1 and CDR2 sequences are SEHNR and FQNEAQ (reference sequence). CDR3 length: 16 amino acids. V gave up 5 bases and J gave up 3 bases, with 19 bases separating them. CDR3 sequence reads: CASSRSNRDRYYGYTF. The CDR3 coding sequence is TGTGCCAGCAGCCGCTCTAACCGGGACCGATACTATGGCTACACCTTC.

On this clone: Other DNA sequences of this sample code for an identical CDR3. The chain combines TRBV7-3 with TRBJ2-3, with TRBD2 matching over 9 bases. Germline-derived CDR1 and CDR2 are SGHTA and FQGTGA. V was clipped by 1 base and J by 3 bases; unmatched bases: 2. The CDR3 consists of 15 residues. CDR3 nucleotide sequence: TGTGCCAGCAGCTTAAATAGCGGGAGAACAGATACGCAGTATTTT. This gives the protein CASSLNSGRTDTQYF.

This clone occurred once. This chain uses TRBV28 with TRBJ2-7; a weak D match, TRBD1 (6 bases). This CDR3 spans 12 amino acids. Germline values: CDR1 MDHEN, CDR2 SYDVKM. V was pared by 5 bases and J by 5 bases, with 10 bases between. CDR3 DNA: TGTGCCAGCAGTGAGAGGGGGAACGAGCAGTACTTC. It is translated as CASSERGNEQYF. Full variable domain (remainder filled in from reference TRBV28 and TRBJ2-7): DVKVTQSSRYLVKRTGEKVFLECVQDMDHENMFWYRQDPGLGLRLIYFSYDVKMKEKGDIPEGYSVSREKKERFSLILESASTNQTSMYLCASSERGNEQYFGPGTRLTVT.

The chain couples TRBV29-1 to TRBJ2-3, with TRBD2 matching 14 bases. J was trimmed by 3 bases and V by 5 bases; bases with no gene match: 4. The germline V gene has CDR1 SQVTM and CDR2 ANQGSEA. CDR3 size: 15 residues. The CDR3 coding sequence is TGCAGCGTTTCCGGGACTAGCGGGAGAACAGATACGCAGTATTTT. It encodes CSVSGTSGRTDTQYF.

CDR3 nucleotide sequence: TGCAGCGTTGAAGATCGGTGGAGACAAGAGACCCAGTACTTC. Amino acid sequence: CSVEDRWRQETQYF. This rearrangement joins TRBV29-1 to TRBJ2-5; D unresolved. The ends were cut back, 0 bases at V and 2 bases at J, with 10 bases in the middle. Germline V lookup: CDR1 SQVTM, CDR2 ANQGSEA. This CDR3 is 14 amino acids long.

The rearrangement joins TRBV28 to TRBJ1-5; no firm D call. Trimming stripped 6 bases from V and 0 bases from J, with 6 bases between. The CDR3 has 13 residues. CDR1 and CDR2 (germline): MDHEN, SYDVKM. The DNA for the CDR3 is TGTGCCAGCAGGTCGAATAGCAATCAGCCCCAGCATTTT. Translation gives CASRSNSNQPQHF.

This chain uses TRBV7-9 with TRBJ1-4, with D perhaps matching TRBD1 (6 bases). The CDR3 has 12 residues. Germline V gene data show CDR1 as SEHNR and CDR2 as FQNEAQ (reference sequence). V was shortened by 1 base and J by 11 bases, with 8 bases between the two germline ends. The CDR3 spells CASSLGQGKLFF. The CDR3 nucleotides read TGTGCCAGCAGCTTAGGGCAGGGGAAACTGTTTTTT.

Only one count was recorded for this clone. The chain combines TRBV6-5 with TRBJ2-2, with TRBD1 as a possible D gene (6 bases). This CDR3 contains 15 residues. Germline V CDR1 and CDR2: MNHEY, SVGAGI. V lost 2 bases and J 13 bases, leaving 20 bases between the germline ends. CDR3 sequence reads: CASSYLTQTPRGLFF. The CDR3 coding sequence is TGTGCCAGCAGTTACCTGACGCAGACACCCAGGGGGCTGTTTTTT.

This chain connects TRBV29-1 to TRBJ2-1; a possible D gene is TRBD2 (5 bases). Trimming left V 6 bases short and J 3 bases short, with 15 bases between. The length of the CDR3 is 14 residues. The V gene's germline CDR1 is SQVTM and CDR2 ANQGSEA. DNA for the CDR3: TGCAGCGTCCTCGGGGTGAGGGACTACAATGAGCAGTTCTTC. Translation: CSVLGVRDYNEQFF.

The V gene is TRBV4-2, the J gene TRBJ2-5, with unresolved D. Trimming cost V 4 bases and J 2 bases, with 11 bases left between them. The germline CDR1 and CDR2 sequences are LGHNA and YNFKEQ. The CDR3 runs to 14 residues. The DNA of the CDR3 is TGTGCCAGCAGCCTCTTCAGGAGACAAGAGACCCAGTACTTC. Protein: CASSLFRRQETQYF.

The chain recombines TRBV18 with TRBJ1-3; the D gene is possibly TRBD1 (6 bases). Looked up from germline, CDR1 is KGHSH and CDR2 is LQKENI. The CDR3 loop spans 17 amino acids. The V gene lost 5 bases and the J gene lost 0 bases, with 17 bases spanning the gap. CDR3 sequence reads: CASSSGGADYSGNTIYF. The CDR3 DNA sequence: TGTGCCAGCTCATCGGGGGGCGCGGACTACTCTGGAAACACCATATATTTT.

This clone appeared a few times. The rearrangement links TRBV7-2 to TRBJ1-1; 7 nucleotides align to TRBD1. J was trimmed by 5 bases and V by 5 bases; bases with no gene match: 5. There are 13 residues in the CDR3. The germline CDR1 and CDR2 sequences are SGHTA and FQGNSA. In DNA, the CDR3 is TGTGCCAGCAGCATTGACAGGGTTACTGAAGCTTTCTTT. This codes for CASSIDRVTEAFF.

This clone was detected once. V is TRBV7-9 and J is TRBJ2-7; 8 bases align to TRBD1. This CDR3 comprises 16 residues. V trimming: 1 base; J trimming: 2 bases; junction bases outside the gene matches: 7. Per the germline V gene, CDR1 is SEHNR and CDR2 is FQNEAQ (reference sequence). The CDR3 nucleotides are TGTGCCAGCAGCTTAGGGGCAGGGGGCGAGGCCTACGAGCAGTACTTC. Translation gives CASSLGAGGEAYEQYF.

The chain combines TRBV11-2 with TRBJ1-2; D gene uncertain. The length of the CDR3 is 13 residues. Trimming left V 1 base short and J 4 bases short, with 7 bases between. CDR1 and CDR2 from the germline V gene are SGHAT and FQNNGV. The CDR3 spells CASSLGALYGYTF. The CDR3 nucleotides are TGTGCCAGCAGCTTAGGTGCACTCTATGGCTACACCTTC.

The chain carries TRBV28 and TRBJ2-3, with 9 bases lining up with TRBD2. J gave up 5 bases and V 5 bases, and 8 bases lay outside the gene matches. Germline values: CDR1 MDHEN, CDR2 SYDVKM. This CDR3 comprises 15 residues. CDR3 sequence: CASSPSGTIGDTQYF. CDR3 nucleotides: TGTGCCAGCAGTCCTAGCGGGACTATAGGAGATACGCAGTATTTT.

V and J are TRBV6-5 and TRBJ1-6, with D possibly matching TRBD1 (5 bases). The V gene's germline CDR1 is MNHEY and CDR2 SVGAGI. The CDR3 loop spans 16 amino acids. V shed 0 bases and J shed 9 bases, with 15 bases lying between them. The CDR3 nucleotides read TGTGCCAGCAGTTACTCGGGAGCAGGGCCGGGTTCACCCCTCCACTTT. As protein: CASSYSGAGPGSPLHF.

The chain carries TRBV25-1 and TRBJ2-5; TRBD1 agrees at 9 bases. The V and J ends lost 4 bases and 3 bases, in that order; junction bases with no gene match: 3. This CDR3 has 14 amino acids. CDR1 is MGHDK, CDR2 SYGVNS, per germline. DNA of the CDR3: TGTGCCAGCAGTGCGTGGGACAGGGAAGAGACCCAGTACTTC. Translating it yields CASSAWDREETQYF.

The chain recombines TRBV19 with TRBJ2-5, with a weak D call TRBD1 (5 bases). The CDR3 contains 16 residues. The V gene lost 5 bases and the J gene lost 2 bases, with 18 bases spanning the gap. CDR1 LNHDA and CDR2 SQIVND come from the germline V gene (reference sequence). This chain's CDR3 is CASSQPQGAKQETQYF. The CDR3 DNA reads TGTGCCAGTAGTCAGCCCCAGGGCGCGAAGCAAGAGACCCAGTACTTC.

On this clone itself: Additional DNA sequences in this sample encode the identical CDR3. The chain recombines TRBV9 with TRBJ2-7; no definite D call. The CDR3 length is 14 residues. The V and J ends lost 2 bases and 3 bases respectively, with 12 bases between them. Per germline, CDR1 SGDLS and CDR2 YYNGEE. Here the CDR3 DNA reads TGTGCCAGCAGCGTTTCGAGCGCGAGCTACGAGCAGTACTTC. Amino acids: CASSVSSASYEQYF. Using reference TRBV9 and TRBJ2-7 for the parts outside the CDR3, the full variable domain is DSGVTQTPKHLITATGQRVTLRCSPRSGDLSVYWYQQSLDQGLQFLIQYYNGEERAKGNILERFSAQQFPDLHSELNLSSLELGDSALYFCASSVSSASYEQYFGPGTRLTVT.

The CDR3 coding sequence is TGTGCCAGCAGCAGTATTTACAATGAGCAGTTCTTC. Its translation: CASSSIYNEQFF. The chain couples TRBV14 to TRBJ2-1; no clear D. Trimming removed 5 bases from V and 4 bases from J, with 6 bases in between. This CDR3 region has 12 residues. CDR1 SGHDN and CDR2 FVKESK come from the germline V gene.

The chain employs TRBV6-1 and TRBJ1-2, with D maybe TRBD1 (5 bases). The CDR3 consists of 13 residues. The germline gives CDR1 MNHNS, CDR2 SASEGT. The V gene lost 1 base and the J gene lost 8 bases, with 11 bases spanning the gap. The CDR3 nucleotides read TGTGCCAGCAGTGAAGGAGGGACTAGGGGCTACACCTTC. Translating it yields CASSEGGTRGYTF.

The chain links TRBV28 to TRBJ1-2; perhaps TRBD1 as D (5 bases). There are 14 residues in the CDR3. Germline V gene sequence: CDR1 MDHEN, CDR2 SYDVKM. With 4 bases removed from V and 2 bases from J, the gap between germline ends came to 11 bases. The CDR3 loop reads CASSWPGRNYGYTF. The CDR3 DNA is TGTGCCAGCAGTTGGCCAGGGCGGAACTATGGCTACACCTTC.

CDR3 region: CASSPGPGRTTSNQPQHF. CDR3 DNA: TGTGCCAGCAGTCCCGGACCGGGACGGACAACGAGCAATCAGCCCCAGCATTTT. V gene TRBV28 combines with J gene TRBJ1-5; a weak D match, TRBD1 (5 bases). Trimming shortened V by 5 bases and J by 1 base, and 21 bases separated the two germline ends. CDR1 MDHEN and CDR2 SYDVKM come from the germline V gene. This CDR3 contains 18 residues.

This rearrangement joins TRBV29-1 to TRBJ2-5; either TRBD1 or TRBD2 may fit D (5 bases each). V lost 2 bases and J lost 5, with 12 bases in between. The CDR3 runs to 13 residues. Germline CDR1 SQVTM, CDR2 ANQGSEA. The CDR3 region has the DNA TGCAGCGTTGAACCGGGGCCCTCTGAGACCCAGTACTTC. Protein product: CSVEPGPSETQYF.

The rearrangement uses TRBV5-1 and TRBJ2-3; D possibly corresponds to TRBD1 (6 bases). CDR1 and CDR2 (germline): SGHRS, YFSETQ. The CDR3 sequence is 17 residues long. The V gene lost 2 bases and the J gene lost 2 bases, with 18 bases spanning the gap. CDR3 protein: CASSFPTGTPITDTQYF. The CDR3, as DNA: TGCGCCAGCAGCTTCCCCACCGGGACACCAATCACAGATACGCAGTATTTT.